Detailed here is one TCR beta chain. Its antigen remains unidentified. Other DNA sequences within the sample encode an identical CDR3. TCRdb keeps only in-frame clones here, not all; method: immunoSEQ multiplex PCR. Altogether around 1.6 million clones are present, 95% to 99% being singletons, with the ten largest covering approximately 0.44%. This sample was included in a study of shared clonotypes between healthy human individuals. Study-level points and caveats: The four-donor shared clonotypes exceeded non-shared clonotypes in generation probability, with non-shared ones scoring lower.

Germline CDR1 is DFQATT and CDR2 is SNEGSKA (reference sequence). The ends were cut back, 6 bases at V and 2 bases at J, with 7 bases in the middle. CDR3 length: 11 residues. Sequencing was performed on naive CD4+ T cells sorted from blood. Subset here: CD45RA+ positively selected. This chain connects TRBV20-1 to TRBJ1-1, with no clear D. This TCR was sampled from a man aged 30 to 39 in good health. The CDR3 sequence: CSARKNTEAFF. CDR3 sequence (DNA): TGCAGTGCCCGAAAAAACACTGAAGCTTTCTTT.